Sequencing of this T cell receptor beta chain was carried out in a study of shared clonotypes between healthy human individuals. Study results and limitations: Sampling used blood alone; tissue repertoires probably differ.

This clone was seen only a few times. Its antigen is unidentified. Measured with immunoSEQ multiplex PCR; TCRdb has only the in-frame clones, and not every one. This sample has about 2 million clones, with 90% to 95% found just once. Donors were healthy HIV-negative adults without recently reported acute infections or vaccinations. The investigators split CD4+ cells into a CD45RA+ naive subset and a CD45RA-negative memory subset. V shed 2 bases, J shed 8 bases, and the junction held 6 bases outside the gene matches. Germline assignment: CDR1 MGHRA and CDR2 YSYEKL. The CDR3 contains 15 residues. The specimen was naive CD4+ T cells sorted from blood. Indicated subset: CD45RA+ positively selected. This chain connects TRBV4-1 to TRBJ2-1, with 10 nucleotides matching TRBD1. The sequence came from a man in his late teens or twenties in good health. CDR3 in amino acids: CASSQILTGGHEQFF. The CDR3, as DNA: TGCGCCAGCAGCCAAATACTGACAGGGGGCCATGAGCAGTTCTTC.